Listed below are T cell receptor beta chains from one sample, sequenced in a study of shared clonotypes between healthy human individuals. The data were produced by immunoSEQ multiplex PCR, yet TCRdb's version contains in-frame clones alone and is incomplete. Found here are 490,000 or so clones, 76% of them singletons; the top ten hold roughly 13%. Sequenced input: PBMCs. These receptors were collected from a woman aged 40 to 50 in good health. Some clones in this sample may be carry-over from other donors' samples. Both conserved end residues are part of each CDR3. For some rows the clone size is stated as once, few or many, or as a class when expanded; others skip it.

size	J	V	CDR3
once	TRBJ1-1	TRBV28	CASSRQGENTEAFF
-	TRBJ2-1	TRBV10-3	CAITRTSGPYNEQFF
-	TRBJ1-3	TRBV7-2	CASSLFGTAGNTIYF
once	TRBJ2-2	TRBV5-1	CASSRDLPGELFF
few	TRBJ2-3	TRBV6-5	CASRPPGGPDTQYF
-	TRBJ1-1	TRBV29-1	CSVEQQGNTEAFF
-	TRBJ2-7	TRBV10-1	CASRQKTRMVYEQYF
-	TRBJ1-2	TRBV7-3	CASSQGRGGDRSYGYTF
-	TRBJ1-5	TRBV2	CASSEGRGGQPQHF
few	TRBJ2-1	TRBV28	CASSFGTKDEQFF
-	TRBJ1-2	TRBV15	CATSRDRSYGYTF
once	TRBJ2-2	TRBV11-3	CASSLDGQNTGELFF
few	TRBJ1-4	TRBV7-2	CASSLGGLNEKLFF
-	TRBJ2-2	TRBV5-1	CASSPHNRANTGELFF
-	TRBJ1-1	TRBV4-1	CASSQPGQRAGAFF
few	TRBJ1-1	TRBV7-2	CASSQNRGRNTEAFF
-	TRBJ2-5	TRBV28	CASSFLPQTQYF
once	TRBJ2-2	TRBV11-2	CASSLLPSGATGELFF
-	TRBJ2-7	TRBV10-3	CAISDDRGINEQYF
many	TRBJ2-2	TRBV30	CAWSPLGQRFTGELFF
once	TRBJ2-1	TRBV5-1	CASSPHVGGRTYNEQFF
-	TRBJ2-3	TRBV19	CASSTSGPSTDTQYF
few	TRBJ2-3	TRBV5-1	CASSRGGSHADTQYF
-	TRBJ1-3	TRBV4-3	CASSQDRSNSGNTIYF
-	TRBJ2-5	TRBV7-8	CASSQRRPSGETQYF
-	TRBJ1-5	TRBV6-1	CASIKGAGGNQPQHF
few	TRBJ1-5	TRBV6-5	CASSSRQGIGQPQHF
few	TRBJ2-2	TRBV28	CASRTPGTANTGELFF
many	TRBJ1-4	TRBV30	CAWSGLTGGTNEKLFF
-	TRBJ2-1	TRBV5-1	CASRFRTSGSEQFF
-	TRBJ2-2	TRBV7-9	CASSLGPGPNTGELFF
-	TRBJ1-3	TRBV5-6	CASSLAGSGNTIYF
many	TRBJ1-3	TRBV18	CASSPLIEASGNTIYF
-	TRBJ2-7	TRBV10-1	CASSPAGGYEQYF
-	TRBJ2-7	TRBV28	CASTTSGSSYEQYF
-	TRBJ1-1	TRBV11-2	CASSHLFGGSNTEAFF
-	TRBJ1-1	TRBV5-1	CASSLGSMGTEAFF
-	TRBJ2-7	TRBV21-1	CASSPNEQYF
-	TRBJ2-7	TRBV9	CASSVGLAGYEQYF
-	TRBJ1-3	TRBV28	CASTSLTGAGNTIYF
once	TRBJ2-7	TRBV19	CASSIGGTGGSYEQYF
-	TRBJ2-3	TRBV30	CAWTKGPGAQYF
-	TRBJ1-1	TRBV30	CAWSVRGGAEAFF
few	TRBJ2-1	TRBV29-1	CSVVPRGQGINEQFF
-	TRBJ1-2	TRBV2	CASSVGPGGYTF